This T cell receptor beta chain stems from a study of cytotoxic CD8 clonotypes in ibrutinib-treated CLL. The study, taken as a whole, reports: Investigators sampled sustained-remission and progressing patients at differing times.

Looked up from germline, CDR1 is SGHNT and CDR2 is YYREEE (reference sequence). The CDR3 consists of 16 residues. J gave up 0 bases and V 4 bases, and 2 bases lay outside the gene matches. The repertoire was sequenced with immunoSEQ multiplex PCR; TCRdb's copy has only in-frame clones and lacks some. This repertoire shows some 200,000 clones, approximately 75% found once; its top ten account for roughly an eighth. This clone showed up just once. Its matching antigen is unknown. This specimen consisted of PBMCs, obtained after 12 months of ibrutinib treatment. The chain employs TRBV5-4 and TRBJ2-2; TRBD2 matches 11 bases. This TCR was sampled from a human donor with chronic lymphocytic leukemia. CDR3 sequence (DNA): TGTGCCAGCAGCCCGGGACTAGCGGCGAACACCGGGGAGCTGTTTTTT. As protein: CASSPGLAANTGELFF.